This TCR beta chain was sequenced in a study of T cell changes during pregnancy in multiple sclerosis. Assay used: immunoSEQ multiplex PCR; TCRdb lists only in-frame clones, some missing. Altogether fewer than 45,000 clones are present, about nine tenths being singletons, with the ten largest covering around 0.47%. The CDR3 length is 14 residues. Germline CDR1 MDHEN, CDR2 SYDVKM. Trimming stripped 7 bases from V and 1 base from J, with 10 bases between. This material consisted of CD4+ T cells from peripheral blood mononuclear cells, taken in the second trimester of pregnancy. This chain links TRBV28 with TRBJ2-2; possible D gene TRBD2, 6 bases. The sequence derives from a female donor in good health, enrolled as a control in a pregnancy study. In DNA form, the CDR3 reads TGTGCCAGCACCGAAGCGGGGAACACCGGGGAGCTGTTTTTT. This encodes CASTEAGNTGELFF.